This T cell receptor beta chain was sequenced during a study of vaccination and CD4 T cells after COVID-19. Study-level information: Mild disease affected 8 to 10 convalescent patients and severe disease one, all SARS-CoV-2 positive by nasal swab PCR.

Time point given: late sampling 161 to 241 days after vaccination in three convalescent patients. This CDR3 spans 12 amino acids. Looked up from germline, CDR1 is LNHDA and CDR2 is SQIVND (reference sequence). The germline V and J ends were trimmed by 7 bases and 6 bases, with 9 bases remaining between them. TCRdb re-analysed the PCR reads in MiXCR, keeping a single row per CDR3 protein. The sample holds some 33,000 distinct CDR3 sequences; 36% are singletons and the top ten take roughly 6.2%. The sample was CD4+ T cells from blood, taken about 7 months after SARS-CoV-2 vaccination. The chain is built from TRBV19 and TRBJ2-2, with D tentatively TRBD1 or TRBD2 (6 bases each). This clonotype was obtained from a human donor who had recovered from COVID-19. CDR3 in DNA: TGTGCCAGTATCCGGGGGCCCGGGGAGCTGTTTTTT. Translating it yields CASIRGPGELFF.